Below, one T cell receptor beta chain is given with its context. The specificity of this receptor is unknown. No much larger clone exists at a distance of one base, and base qualities are not known. TCRbeta CDR3 regions were amplified from genomic DNA by means of the immunoSEQ Assay, a bias-controlled multiplex PCR. The authors' analysis ran thus. Nucleated cell counts per sample were estimated from amplification of reference gene primers within the assay. To quantify the absolute abundance of each unique TCRbeta CDR3 rearrangement, sequence reads were collapsed and filtered. For each sample, productive Simpson clonality was calculated by taking the square root of Simpson's diversity index across productive rearrangements. What TCRdb holds here is the immuneACCESS table cut down to in-frame rearrangements. Part of the clones is not present; checked against another copy, under half of the missing clones reflect an unresolved V gene, and the others are unexplained. V and J calls and clone size follow that table, whereas D and trimming were derived from the DNA. This sample holds some 240,000 clones; around 90% were observed only once. The top ten hold 2.1% of the sample.

The germline V gene yields LGHNA for CDR1 and YSLEER for CDR2. Including cysteine and phenylalanine, the CDR3 has 14 amino acids. This entry keeps only the CDR3 DNA: 42 bases, framed from base 1. Trimmed from V: 1 base; trimmed from J: 5 bases; junction bases lacking a gene match: 4. The data were obtained in a study of blood T cell repertoires in COVID-19 (dated by TCRdb to the early 2020s). Study-level background: Samples from collaborators originated in the United States, Italy and Spain and spanned both the acute and convalescent phases of COVID-19. The sample metadata nearly always contained a de-identified subject ID, COVID-19 status, age in years and sex. Deeply sampled blood TCRbeta repertoires from subjects exposed to, actively infected with, or recovered from COVID-19 were included in the dataset. The prospective study material was composed of cDNA or gDNA derived from T cells, B-cell-depleted T cells, or PBMCs. The samples were drawn from the first 160 participants of the ongoing ImmuneRACE study and from 1,200 or so subjects provided by 6 global collaborators. Where available, HLA class I and class II types were taken from metadata supplied by the sample provider and were not determined by assay-based typing. The repertoires were released in a freely available public database intended as a resource for research on the immune response to SARS-CoV-2. The paper's findings and limits, for the study overall: How much clinical and demographic metadata was included differed by source and by participant, and the metadata was provided uncurated.

At one collaborating source in Seattle, patients were enrolled during active infection and were followed longitudinally through the course of disease. Each collaborating institution followed its own protocols to collect whole blood in K2EDTA tubes. For TCRbeta analysis, collaborator samples were shipped as frozen whole blood, as isolated PBMCs, or as DNA extracted from either sample type. The rearrangement combines TRBV4-3 with TRBJ2-5; TRBD1 fits 7 bases in the junction. The source is an older woman with COVID-19, enrolled during active disease. The sequenced sample consisted of peripheral blood. The CDR3 region reads CASSQGQGVETQYF. The base sequence is TGCGCCAGCAGCCAAGGACAGGGTGTGGAGACCCAGTACTTC.